The next 24 T cell receptor beta chains were all read from a single sample in a study of Ad26.COV2.S vaccination and SARS-CoV-2 variants. Clones were sequenced by immunoSEQ multiplex PCR, and TCRdb holds only the in-frame ones, with some missing. The sample holds approximately 460,000 clones; roughly nine tenths are singletons and the top ten take 1.5% to 2%. Documented treatment: around 19 received Ad26.COV2.S at low or high dose, single or two shots; 5 received placebo; per-sample allocation not given. Following the first vaccine or placebo injection, samples were taken on day 63. The specimen was peripheral blood, collected in a trial of Ad26.COV2.S vaccine versus placebo. The source is a person between 18 and 59 years old who received the Ad26.COV2.S COVID-19 vaccine or a placebo.

This rearrangement joins TRBV24-1 to TRBJ1-1; D is unclear. Trimming left V 5 bases short and J 4 bases short, with 10 bases between. The germline CDR1 and CDR2 sequences are KGHDR and SFDVKD. This CDR3 comprises 13 residues. Written as DNA, the CDR3 is TGTGCCACCAGTGCGGCTACTGGCACTGAAGCTTTCTTT. Its protein product is CATSAATGTEAFF.

The rearrangement uses TRBV10-2 and TRBJ2-5; D gene ambiguous. The V end lost 2 bases, the J end lost 0 bases, and 7 bases lay between the germline ends. In germline, CDR1 is WSHSY, CDR2 SAAADI. The CDR3 has 14 residues. CDR3 region: CASSEPDYQETQYF. CDR3 in DNA: TGCGCCAGCAGTGAGCCCGATTACCAAGAGACCCAGTACTTC.

This rearrangement joins TRBV30 to TRBJ2-3; no firm D call. V shed 4 bases and J shed 2 bases, with 4 bases lying between them. This CDR3 comprises 11 residues. Germline loops: CDR1 GTSNPN, CDR2 SVGIG (reference sequence). In DNA, the CDR3 is TGTGCCTGGAAAAACACAGATACGCAGTATTTT. Its translation: CAWKNTDTQYF. Filled out from reference TRBV30 and TRBJ2-3, the complete variable domain reads SQTIHQWPATLVQPVGSPLSLECTVEGTSNPNLYWYRQAAGRGLQLLFYSVGIGQISSEVPQNLSASRPQDRQFILSSKKLLLSDSGFYLCAWKNTDTQYFGPGTRLTVL.

The CDR3 region has the DNA TGTGCCAGTACCATATACGGGACAGGAAATCAGCCCCAGCATTTT. Its translation: CASTIYGTGNQPQHF. V usage is TRBV19 and J usage is TRBJ1-5; 8 bases agree with TRBD1. Trimming at V came to 7 bases and at J to 4 bases, leaving 9 bases not matched to a gene. The germline gives CDR1 LNHDA, CDR2 SQIVND (reference sequence). The CDR3 length is 15 residues.

The chain is built from TRBV19 and TRBJ2-4; perhaps TRBD1 as D (5 bases). Germline assignment: CDR1 LNHDA and CDR2 SQIVND (reference sequence). This CDR3 is 16 amino acids long. Trimming removed 5 bases from V and 2 bases from J, with 16 bases in between. CDR3 region: CASSEGEYNPKNIQYF. In nucleotides, the CDR3 is TGTGCCAGTAGTGAAGGGGAATATAATCCCAAAAACATTCAGTACTTC.

V gene TRBV9 combines with J gene TRBJ2-5; 7 bases are a match to TRBD1. The CDR3 runs 14 residues. CDR1 is SGDLS and CDR2 is YYNGEE in the germline V gene. V trimming: 4 bases; J trimming: 3 bases; junction bases outside the gene matches: 6. The CDR3 loop reads CASSPGQLKETQYF. CDR3 nucleotide sequence: TGTGCCAGCAGCCCGGGACAGCTGAAAGAGACCCAGTACTTC.

The CDR3 nucleotides read TGCGCCAGCCAGGACAGGGTCACTGGGGCCAACGTCCTGACTTTC. Protein: CASQDRVTGANVLTF. The chain is built from TRBV5-1 and TRBJ2-6; the match to TRBD1 covers 8 bases. The germline CDR1 and CDR2 sequences are SGHRS and YFSETQ. CDR3 length equals 15 residues. Trimming removed 7 bases from V and 2 bases from J; junction bases left unmatched: 5.

The V gene is TRBV7-2, the J gene TRBJ1-5; D gene ambiguous. V shed 1 base and J shed 4 bases, with 8 bases lying between them. From germline, CDR1 is SGHTA and CDR2 FQGNSA. CDR3 length: 14 residues. For the CDR3, the DNA is TGTGCCAGCAGCTTAGGGGTAGGGAATCAGCCCCAGCATTTT. This translates into CASSLGVGNQPQHF.

This clone has a handful of counts. The chain recombines TRBV27 with TRBJ1-5, with TRBD1 matching 7 bases. CDR1 and CDR2 (germline): MNHEY, SMNVEV (reference sequence). After removal of 5 bases from V and 4 bases from J, the junction contained 8 bases not matched to a gene. This CDR3 has 15 amino acids. CDR3 in amino acids: CASSETGSGNQPQHF. Here the CDR3 DNA reads TGTGCCAGCAGTGAGACAGGGTCGGGTAATCAGCCCCAGCATTTT.

The chain recombines TRBV4-2 with TRBJ1-6; D ambiguous. Germline lookup yields CDR1 LGHNA and CDR2 YNFKEQ. The CDR3 covers 16 residues. V was shortened by 3 bases and J by 1 base, with 10 bases between the two germline ends. In nucleotides, the CDR3 is TGTGCCAGCAGCCATGTTCAAGATTCCTATAATTCACCCCTCCACTTT. This gives the protein CASSHVQDSYNSPLHF.

The chain has TRBV5-1 and TRBJ1-1; D is undetermined. The V end lost 4 bases, the J end lost 1 base, and 8 bases lay between the germline ends. The CDR3 is 13 residues long. Germline loops: CDR1 SGHRS, CDR2 YFSETQ. CDR3 protein: CASSILGNTEAFF. CDR3 sequence (DNA): TGCGCCAGCAGCATACTGGGGAACACTGAAGCTTTCTTT.

The V gene is TRBV6-5, the J gene TRBJ1-5, with TRBD1 identical over 7 bases. V was clipped by 4 bases and J by 4 bases; unmatched bases: 1. CDR3 size: 13 residues. CDR1 and CDR2 (germline): MNHEY, SVGAGI. This CDR3 reads CASSWDSNQPQHF. The CDR3 region has the DNA TGTGCCAGCAGTTGGGACAGTAATCAGCCCCAGCATTTT.

This chain links TRBV18 with TRBJ2-7, with TRBD1 identical over 8 bases. Trimming cost V 4 bases and J 2 bases; bases outside gene matches: 7. The CDR3 totals 15 residues. The germline V gene has CDR1 KGHSH and CDR2 LQKENI. The CDR3 reads CASSQTTGVTYEQYF. In nucleotides, the CDR3 is TGTGCCAGCTCACAAACGACAGGGGTAACCTACGAGCAGTACTTC.

This chain links TRBV11-3 with TRBJ1-1; perhaps TRBD1 as D (5 bases). CDR3 size: 13 residues. V lost 0 bases and J lost 7, with 9 bases in between. Looked up from germline, CDR1 is SGHNT and CDR2 is YENEEA. CDR3 in amino acids: CASSLDNRGEAFF. In DNA, the CDR3 is TGTGCCAGCAGCTTAGACAATAGGGGTGAAGCTTTCTTT.

V gene TRBV6-2 or TRBV6-3 combines with J gene TRBJ2-2, with 8 bases that match TRBD1. CDR1 and CDR2 from the germline V gene are MNHEY and SVGEGT. The CDR3 sequence is 15 residues long. The J segment lost 2 bases and the V segment lost 5 bases, leaving 4 bases of the junction unmatched. The DNA of the CDR3 is TGTGCCAGCAGTATCGACAGGGGAAACACCGGGGAGCTGTTTTTT. Amino acid sequence: CASSIDRGNTGELFF.

The chain links TRBV18 to TRBJ1-1; weak D call: TRBD1 (6 bases). CDR1 KGHSH and CDR2 LQKENI come from the germline V gene. Trimming shortened V by 2 bases and J by 3 bases, and 19 bases separated the two germline ends. This CDR3 region has 17 residues. CDR3 bases: TGTGCCAGCTCACCAAAGATAACAGGGACTCCGGACACTGAAGCTTTCTTT. This sequence encodes CASSPKITGTPDTEAFF.

The chain carries TRBV7-9 and TRBJ2-1; TRBD2 is a possible D gene (5 bases). Germline CDR1 and CDR2: SEHNR and FQNEAQ (reference sequence). The CDR3 length is 13 residues. Trimming stripped 3 bases from V and 7 bases from J, with 10 bases between. CDR3 bases: TGTGCCAGCAGCTTTATAGCGAATAATGAGCAGTTCTTC. Translated, it gives CASSFIANNEQFF.

The gene calls are TRBV30 and TRBJ1-2; no clear D. CDR1 is GTSNPN and CDR2 is SVGIG in the germline V gene (reference sequence). Trimming cost V 3 bases and J 5 bases, with 13 bases left between them. The CDR3 has 13 amino acids. CDR3 protein: CAWRTDSLYGYTF. DNA for the CDR3: TGTGCCTGGAGGACGGACTCTTTATATGGCTACACCTTC.

The chain joins TRBV7-2 to TRBJ1-5; perhaps TRBD1 as D (6 bases). The V gene lost 3 bases and the J gene lost 2 bases, with 14 bases spanning the gap. Germline lookup yields CDR1 SGHTA and CDR2 FQGNSA. The CDR3 covers 16 residues. The CDR3 DNA reads as TGTGCCAGCAGCTTGGGTGGGGGGGCAGGCAATCAGCCCCAGCATTTT. This gives the protein CASSLGGGAGNQPQHF. Complete variable domain (other parts from reference TRBV7-2 and TRBJ1-5): GAGVSQSPSNKVTEKGKDVELRCDPISGHTALYWYRQSLGQGLEFLIYFQGNSAPDKSGLPSDRFSAERTGGSVSTLTIQRTQQEDSAVYLCASSLGGGAGNQPQHFGDGTRLSIL.

The chain couples TRBV3-1 (or the pseudogene TRBV3-2) to TRBJ2-6; 10 bases fit TRBD1. Germline-derived CDR1 and CDR2 are LGHDT and YNNKEL (reference sequence). V lost 4 bases and J lost 1; bases outside the gene matches: 4. The CDR3 sequence is 17 residues long. The CDR3 region is CASSRTDRGSGANVLTF. DNA for the CDR3: TGTGCCAGCAGCCGAACGGACAGGGGGTCTGGGGCCAACGTCCTGACTTTC.

This chain uses TRBV5-4 with TRBJ2-3, with D possibly matching TRBD2 (5 bases). In germline, CDR1 is SGHNT, CDR2 YYREEE (reference sequence). CDR3 length: 16 amino acids. Trimming removed 1 base from V and 5 bases from J, with 17 bases in between. This chain's CDR3 is CASSLTVGSGVDTQYF. The CDR3 nucleotides read TGTGCCAGCAGCTTGACTGTTGGGAGTGGGGTAGATACGCAGTATTTT.

The table lists this clone with many counts. The same CDR3 also results from other DNA sequences found in this sample. The V call is TRBV5-1, the J call TRBJ2-5; D unresolved. The CDR3 has 13 amino acids. Trimming cost V 0 bases and J 5 bases, with 8 bases left between them. Germline assignment: CDR1 SGHRS and CDR2 YFSETQ. CDR3 coding DNA: TGCGCCAGCAGCTTGGTCGGTGGGGAGACCCAGTACTTC. This sequence encodes CASSLVGGETQYF.

The genes are TRBV5-1 and TRBJ2-2; 9 bases line up with TRBD2. Germline V CDR1 and CDR2: SGHRS, YFSETQ. The CDR3 length is 16 residues. Trimming took 1 base from V and 3 from J; bases not matched to a gene: 4. CDR3 in DNA: TGCGCCAGCAGCTTGATTCTAGCGGGATACACCGGGGAGCTGTTTTTT. Amino acid sequence: CASSLILAGYTGELFF.

The V and J genes are TRBV21-1 and TRBJ2-1; the table's D gene call, TRBD2, was not cross checked with the DNA. TRBV21-1 has pseudogene status. The CDR3 is made up of 13 amino acids. CDR3 bases: TGTGCCAGCAGCAAAGACGAGGGAGCTGCTCTGTTCTTC. Translated: CASSKDEGAALFF.